A selection of T cell receptor beta chains follows, all from one sample in a study of CD8 T cells in Susac syndrome. TCRdb redid the calling of the immunoSEQ multiplex PCR reads with MiXCR, one entry per CDR3 protein. The sample gives about 250,000 distinct CDR3 sequences, just over 90% of which show up once; 0.065% to 0.075% is in the top ten. The sample comprised CD4+ T cells from PBMCs. These receptors were obtained from a human donor with multiple sclerosis. The CDR3 runs from the conserved cysteine through the conserved F or W. D genes are given only for firm matches. Where a row states a size, it is once, few, many or the class of an expanded clone; other rows omit it.

cdr3_aa cdr3_nt v_call d_call clone_size j_call
CASRADTTDTQYF TGTGCCAGCAGAGCGGATACTACAGATACGCAGTATTTT TRBV12-3/TRBV12-4 . . TRBJ2-3
CASSQAHLGASYNEQFF TGCGCCAGCAGCCAAGCCCACCTAGGGGCATCCTACAATGAGCAGTTCTTC TRBV4-1 . . TRBJ2-1
CSARDRTVYNSPLHF TGCAGTGCTAGAGATAGGACAGTCTATAATTCACCCCTCCACTTT TRBV20-1 . . TRBJ1-6
CASSDDRNYGYTF TGTGCCAGCAGTGACGACCGAAACTATGGCTACACCTTC TRBV2 . few TRBJ1-2
CASSPLGLAEETQYF TGTGCCAGTAGTCCGCTAGGACTAGCCGAAGAGACCCAGTACTTC TRBV19 TRBD2 . TRBJ2-5
CASAVGDDYSNQPQHF TGTGCCAGCGCCGTCGGGGATGACTATAGCAATCAGCCCCAGCATTTT TRBV2 . . TRBJ1-5
CSVRDLNQPQHF TGCAGCGTCAGGGACCTAAATCAGCCCCAGCATTTT TRBV29-1 . . TRBJ1-5
CASSMGQTVNYGYTF TGTGCCAGTAGTATGGGCCAGACTGTGAACTATGGCTACACCTTC TRBV19 . . TRBJ1-2
CASSWGPGSTEAFF TGCGCCAGCAGCTGGGGGCCGGGGTCCACTGAAGCTTTCTTT TRBV5-1 . . TRBJ1-1
CSVGHSEQFF TGCAGCGTTGGGCATAGTGAGCAGTTCTTC TRBV29-1 . . TRBJ2-1
CAWSLRPPSYNEQFF TGTGCCTGGAGTCTTAGGCCCCCTTCCTACAATGAGCAGTTCTTC TRBV30 . . TRBJ2-1
CASSADNRESVYNSPLHF TGTGCCAGCAGCGCCGACAACAGGGAATCGGTCTATAATTCACCCCTCCACTTT TRBV9 . . TRBJ1-6
CASSSLAGPYNEQFF TGTGCCAGCAGTTCACTAGCGGGACCGTACAATGAGCAGTTCTTC TRBV12-3/TRBV12-4 TRBD2 . TRBJ2-1